The rows below give T cell receptor beta chains drawn from one sample of a study of blood T cells in healthy people across ages. A single record per CDR3 protein comes from TCRdb applying MiXCR to the 5' RACE reads. This sample carries 1,800,000 or so distinct CDR3 sequences, about 39% of them seen once, and the ten largest clones take about 23%. Material for sequencing was blood. These receptors all stem from a human donor in good health. The CDR3 runs from the conserved cysteine through the conserved F or W. A D gene is named only where the DNA matches it firmly. Clone size is given for some rows only: seen once, a few or many times, or a class if the clone is expanded.

d_call	v_call	clone_size	j_call	cdr3_aa	cdr3_nt
TRBD1	TRBV20-1	.	TRBJ2-7	CSARDVRTGLYEQYF	TGCAGTGCTAGAGATGTCAGGACAGGCCTCTACGAGCAGTACTTC
.	TRBV12-5	many	TRBJ2-7	CASGILYEQYF	TGTGCTAGTGGGATTTTGTACGAGCAGTACTTC
TRBD1	TRBV30	.	TRBJ2-7	CAWSARDRGNEQYF	TGTGCCTGGAGTGCGAGAGACAGGGGCAACGAGCAGTACTTC
.	TRBV20-1	once	TRBJ2-1	CSAGDLRQGGHNEQFF	TGCAGTGCTGGAGATCTCCGGCAGGGCGGCCACAATGAGCAGTTCTTC
.	TRBV7-2	.	TRBJ2-5	CASSSTGLALETQYF	TGTGCCAGCAGCTCAACGGGACTGGCACTAGAGACCCAGTACTTC
.	TRBV27	once	TRBJ2-1	CASSLNTANEQFF	TGTGCCAGCAGTTTAAACACAGCCAATGAGCAGTTCTTC
TRBD1	TRBV6-6	.	TRBJ2-5	CASGYHHRGQETQYF	TGTGCCAGCGGTTACCATCACAGGGGACAAGAGACCCAGTACTTC
TRBD1	TRBV24-1	.	TRBJ2-1	CATSDRGQGAYNEQFF	TGTGCCACCAGTGACCGGGGACAGGGGGCATACAATGAGCAGTTCTTC
.	TRBV5-1	.	TRBJ1-5	CASSPGHGGNHPQHF	TGCGCCAGCAGCCCGGGCCACGGAGGAAATCACCCCCAGCATTTT
.	TRBV14	.	TRBJ2-7	CASSQPWDNEQYF	TGTGCCAGCAGCCAACCCTGGGACAACGAGCAGTACTTC
.	TRBV27	.	TRBJ1-4	CASSLGGLAGTDTQFF	TGTGCCAGCAGTTTAGGCGGACTAGCGGGCACAGATACGCAGTTTTTT
.	TRBV28	.	TRBJ1-1	CASSSQGREAFF	TGTGCCAGCAGTTCCCAGGGGCGTGAAGCTTTCTTT
TRBD1	TRBV5-1	few	TRBJ2-7	CASSLSGTGPYEQYF	TGCGCCAGCAGCTTGTCGGGGACAGGGCCCTACGAGCAGTACTTC
TRBD2	TRBV11-2	few	TRBJ2-7	CASSPWTSGKTYEQYF	TGTGCCAGCAGCCCCTGGACTAGCGGGAAAACCTACGAGCAGTACTTC
TRBD1	TRBV10-3	.	TRBJ1-2	CAISPTGQAFYGYTF	TGTGCCATCAGTCCCACGGGACAGGCATTCTATGGCTACACCTTC
.	TRBV25-1	.	TRBJ1-2	CASSPGWSYGYTF	TGTGCCAGCAGCCCTGGATGGAGCTATGGCTACACCTTC
.	TRBV28	.	TRBJ1-6	CASSSLIRQVNSPLHF	TGTGCCAGCAGTTCCCTTATCCGACAGGTTAATTCACCCCTCCACTTT
.	TRBV11-3	.	TRBJ2-3	CASSPSESTDTQYF	TGTGCCAGCAGCCCCTCAGAAAGCACAGATACGCAGTATTTT
.	TRBV6-2/TRBV6-3	many	TRBJ2-7	CASSQASEQYF	TGTGCCAGCAGTCAGGCGTCCGAGCAGTACTTC
TRBD1	TRBV27	.	TRBJ2-1	CASSEGTGGVSNEQFF	TGTGCCAGCAGTGAGGGGACAGGGGGCGTAAGTAATGAGCAGTTCTTC
TRBD1	TRBV24-1	.	TRBJ1-2	CATSDFGTGDGYTF	TGTGCCACCAGTGATTTTGGGACAGGGGACGGCTACACCTTC
TRBD1	TRBV2	.	TRBJ1-5	CASIPDRGGNSNQPQHF	TGTGCCAGCATCCCGGACAGGGGGGGGAATAGCAATCAGCCCCAGCATTTT
.	TRBV2	.	TRBJ2-1	CATVGGGSANNERFF	.
TRBD1	TRBV7-2	few	TRBJ2-6	CASSTPGQGASSGANVLTF	TGTGCCAGCAGCACACCAGGACAGGGGGCCTCCTCTGGGGCCAACGTCCTGACTTTC
TRBD1	TRBV7-9	few	TRBJ2-1	CASSPRYRDREGREQFF	TGTGCCAGCAGCCCCCGCTACCGGGACAGGGAAGGTCGTGAGCAGTTCTTC
.	TRBV9	.	TRBJ2-3	CASSRTDYSGDTQYF	TGTGCCAGCAGTAGGACGGACTACAGTGGAGATACGCAGTATTTT
TRBD2	TRBV2	.	TRBJ2-5	CASISGGQETQYF	TGTGCCAGCATAAGCGGGGGCCAAGAGACCCAGTACTTC
.	TRBV13	few	TRBJ1-2	CASSQTAARGYTF	TGTGCCAGCAGCCAAACTGCCGCCCGCGGCTACACCTTC
.	TRBV11-1	once	TRBJ1-6	CVSSLERFGATPLHF	TGTGTCAGCAGCTTAGAACGGTTTGGAGCGACACCCCTCCACTTT
.	TRBV19	.	TRBJ1-5	CASSTRGRGSNQPQHF	TGTGCCAGTAGTACCAGGGGAAGGGGGAGCAATCAGCCCCAGCATTTT
.	TRBV15	.	TRBJ2-5	CATSRVGQGKETQYF	TGTGCCACCAGCAGAGTAGGGCAGGGGAAAGAGACCCAGTACTTC
.	TRBV2	.	TRBJ2-7	CASGLDHEQYF	TGTGCCAGCGGTTTGGACCACGAGCAGTACTTC
TRBD2	TRBV20-1	.	TRBJ2-1	CSALTSGGRSSYNEQFF	TGCAGTGCCCTGACTAGCGGGGGACGAAGCTCCTACAATGAGCAGTTCTTC
TRBD1	TRBV20-1	few	TRBJ2-7	CSAPLTGGSEQYF	TGCAGTGCTCCCCTTACAGGGGGGAGTGAGCAGTACTTC
TRBD1	TRBV7-7	.	TRBJ1-1	CASSLAQGDPEAFF	TGTGCTAGCAGCTTAGCACAGGGGGATCCTGAAGCTTTCTTT
.	TRBV6-5	.	TRBJ2-7	CASSYGTLSSYKQYF	TGTGCCAGCAGTTACGGGACGCTTAGCTCCTACAAGCAGTACTTC
.	TRBV7-2	.	TRBJ1-2	CASSLVPVGNYGYTF	TGTGCCAGCAGCTTGGTCCCGGTAGGGAACTATGGCTACACCTTC
.	TRBV7-2	.	TRBJ2-1	CASSTTWQGEQFF	TGTGCCAGCAGCACGACTTGGCAGGGTGAGCAGTTCTTC
.	TRBV10-3	.	TRBJ1-6	CAIRDSNSPLHF	TGTGCCATCAGGGACTCAAATTCACCCCTCCACTTT
.	TRBV12-3/TRBV12-4	.	TRBJ2-7	CASHRGDSSYEQYF	TGTGCCAGCCATAGGGGGGATAGCTCCTACGAGCAGTACTTC
TRBD2	TRBV4-3	few	TRBJ2-5	CASSQDLAGQQETQYF	TGCGCCAGCAGCCAAGATCTAGCGGGGCAGCAAGAGACCCAGTACTTC
.	TRBV12-3/TRBV12-4	.	TRBJ2-4	CASSWTGNIQYF	TGTGCCAGCAGTTGGACCGGGAACATTCAGTACTTC
.	TRBV7-2	few	TRBJ2-3	CASSWDTFRTDTQYF	TGTGCCAGCAGCTGGGACACCTTTCGCACAGATACGCAGTATTTT
TRBD2	TRBV5-8	.	TRBJ2-3	CASSLEASGPPSTDTQYF	TGTGCCAGCAGCTTGGAGGCTAGCGGGCCCCCGAGCACAGATACGCAGTATTTT
.	TRBV6-1	.	TRBJ2-7	CASSPITIYEQYF	TGTGCCAGCAGTCCGATCACAATTTACGAGCAGTACTTC
.	TRBV6-2/TRBV6-3	.	TRBJ1-1	CASSSMGAAWVNTEAFF	TGTGCCAGCAGTTCCATGGGGGCGGCGTGGGTGAACACTGAAGCTTTCTTT
.	TRBV29-1	.	TRBJ1-1	CSVEDYQGMNTEAFF	TGCAGCGTTGAAGATTATCAAGGCATGAACACTGAAGCTTTCTTT
.	TRBV2	.	TRBJ2-5	CASSSALFVQGETQYF	TGTGCCAGCAGTTCCGCTCTATTTGTGCAGGGCGAGACCCAGTACTTC
TRBD2	TRBV6-5	.	TRBJ2-7	CASRVTSGGPGNEQYF	TGTGCCAGCAGGGTGACTAGCGGGGGGCCGGGAAACGAGCAGTACTTC
.	TRBV5-6	few	TRBJ2-3	CASSRQDGTDTQYF	TGTGCCAGCAGCCGACAGGATGGGACAGATACGCAGTATTTT
TRBD1	TRBV12-3/TRBV12-4	many	TRBJ1-2	CASSLDRSYGYTF	TGTGCCAGCAGCTTGGACAGGTCCTATGGCTACACCTTC
TRBD2	TRBV12-3/TRBV12-4	.	TRBJ2-2	CASSPGTIGPGELFF	TGTGCCAGCAGCCCGGGGACTATAGGGCCAGGGGAGCTGTTTTTT
TRBD2	TRBV5-1	.	TRBJ2-5	CASSFSPGGQETQYF	TGCGCCAGCAGCTTCTCCCCGGGGGGACAAGAGACCCAGTACTTC
TRBD1	TRBV10-3	.	TRBJ1-2	CAISGGQIYTF	TGTGCCATCAGTGGGGGACAGATCTACACCTTC
TRBD2	TRBV7-9	.	TRBJ2-1	CASSFLVAGRNEQFF	TGTGCCAGCAGCTTTTTGGTAGCGGGCCGCAATGAGCAGTTCTTC
TRBD1	TRBV4-2	.	TRBJ2-6	CASSRGTGSGANVLTF	TGTGCCAGCAGCCGTGGGACAGGCTCTGGGGCCAACGTCCTGACTTTC
.	TRBV29-1	few	TRBJ2-5	CSVLGAGDNQETQYF	TGCAGCGTACTGGGGGCGGGGGATAATCAAGAGACCCAGTACTTC
.	TRBV20-1	once	TRBJ1-2	CSGGGARGYTF	TGCAGTGGGGGAGGGGCGCGGGGCTACACCTTC
TRBD2	TRBV7-2	.	TRBJ2-5	CASTLAGAETQYF	TGTGCCAGCACACTAGCGGGGGCAGAGACCCAGTACTTC
TRBD2	TRBV20-1	.	TRBJ2-7	CSAAGLASSHEQYF	TGCAGTGCCGCCGGACTAGCTTCGTCCCACGAGCAGTACTTC